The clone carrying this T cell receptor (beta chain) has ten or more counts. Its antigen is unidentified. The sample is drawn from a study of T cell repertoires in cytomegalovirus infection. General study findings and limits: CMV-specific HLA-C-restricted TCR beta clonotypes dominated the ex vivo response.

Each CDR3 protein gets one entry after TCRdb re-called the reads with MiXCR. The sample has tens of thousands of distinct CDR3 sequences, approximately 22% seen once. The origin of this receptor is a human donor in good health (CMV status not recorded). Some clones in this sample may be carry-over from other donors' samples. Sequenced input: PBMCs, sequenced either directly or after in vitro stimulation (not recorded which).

In DNA form, the CDR3 reads TGTGCCAGCAGCTTAGTTACGCAGCATCAGTACTTC. This encodes CASSLVTQHQYF. The chain carries TRBV7-2 and TRBJ2-5; D call uncertain. Germline CDR1 is SGHTA and CDR2 is FQGNSA. The CDR3 covers 12 residues. Trimming took 1 base from V and 11 from J, leaving 11 bases between them. Full variable domain (missing parts from reference TRBV7-2 and TRBJ2-5): GAGVSQSPSNKVTEKGKDVELRCDPISGHTALYWYRQSLGQGLEFLIYFQGNSAPDKSGLPSDRFSAERTGGSVSTLTIQRTQQEDSAVYLCASSLVTQHQYFGPGTRLLVL.